The clone carrying this T cell receptor (beta chain) was found many times. These data come from a study of identical twins' blood T cells. The CDR3 loop spans 12 amino acids. The germline V gene has CDR1 SQVTM and CDR2 ANQGSEA. Trimming took off 8 bases at V and 3 bases at J, with 10 bases between the two ends. TCR cDNA libraries were made from RNA using a previously described, modified protocol. TCRdb re-analysed the 5' RACE reads in MiXCR, keeping a single row per CDR3 protein. This table has roughly 340,000 distinct CDR3 sequences, 25% to 35% appearing once. Three pairs of healthy female monozygous twins were the donors.

Material: PBMCs. The chain couples TRBV29-1 to TRBJ2-2, with D unresolved. The clonotype was recovered from a woman aged 18-49 years in good health. CDR3 sequence reads: CSIRAYTGELFF. The CDR3 nucleotides read TGCAGCATCCGGGCCTACACCGGGGAGCTGTTTTTT.